The following is a T cell receptor (beta chain) sequence with its context. Its target is not known. Germline V gene lookup returns CDR1 SEHNR and CDR2 FQNEAQ (reference sequence). The CDR3 has 14 amino acids. V was pared by 8 bases and J by 1 base, with 12 bases between. One entry per CDR3 protein results from TCRdb running MiXCR on the reads. The sample holds about 63,000 distinct CDR3 sequences; 20% to 25% are singletons and the top ten take around 70%. This specimen belongs to a study of T cell repertoires in cytomegalovirus infection. Study summary: As its CMV epitopes, the study selected recently identified HLA-C-restricted and well-studied HLA-B-restricted targets. It was the public TCR beta signatures that indicated both CMV infection and matching HLA type.

Sequenced material: CD8+ T cells from cultured PBMCs, taken from culture after CMV antigen stimulation. The receptor was derived from a human donor in good health (CMV status not recorded). Some clones in this sample may be carry-over from other donors' samples. The chain is built from TRBV7-9 and TRBJ2-1; no firm D call. The CDR3 DNA reads TGTGCCAGCTCCCGATCGACGTCCTACAATGAGCAGTTCTTC. This translates into CASSRSTSYNEQFF. Based on the CDR3 plus reference TRBV7-9 and TRBJ2-1, the full variable domain is DTGVSQNPRHKITKRGQNVTFRCDPISEHNRLYWYRQTLGQGPEFLTYFQNEAQLEKSRLLSDRFSAERPKGSFSTLEIQRTEQGDSAMYLCASSRSTSYNEQFFGPGTRLTVL.